This entry describes one T cell receptor (beta chain). What it recognizes is unknown. There are 15 residues in the CDR3. V gave up 5 bases and J gave up 0 bases, with 11 bases separating them. Looked up from germline, CDR1 is SGHDN and CDR2 is FVKESK. Patients were ruled out by autoimmune disease history or systemic immunosuppression. This record comes from a study of OX40 agonist ivuxolimab in advanced cancers. About the research overall: Dose-escalation patients suffered from hepatocellular carcinoma, melanoma, renal cell or head and neck cancer. One patient with hepatocellular carcinoma and two with cutaneous melanoma, three in all, had partial responses. Study-wide results and caveats: Among the least clonally expanded were partial responders at 0.1-3.0 mg/kg.

Libraries were prepared by immunoSEQ multiplex PCR; TCRdb keeps only in-frame clonotypes and omits some of them. The sample consists of around 65,000 clones, more than 85% of them appearing once. This rearrangement joins TRBV14 to TRBJ1-3; no clear D. This specimen was CD4+ or CD8+ T cells sorted from blood, taken in a trial of the OX40 agonist ivuxolimab. This receptor was obtained from an adult with an advanced solid tumor such as melanoma, head and neck, liver or kidney cancer. The DNA of the CDR3 is TGTGCCAGCAGCGTCGGAGGGAGCTCTGGAAACACCATATATTTT. It yields the protein CASSVGGSSGNTIYF.